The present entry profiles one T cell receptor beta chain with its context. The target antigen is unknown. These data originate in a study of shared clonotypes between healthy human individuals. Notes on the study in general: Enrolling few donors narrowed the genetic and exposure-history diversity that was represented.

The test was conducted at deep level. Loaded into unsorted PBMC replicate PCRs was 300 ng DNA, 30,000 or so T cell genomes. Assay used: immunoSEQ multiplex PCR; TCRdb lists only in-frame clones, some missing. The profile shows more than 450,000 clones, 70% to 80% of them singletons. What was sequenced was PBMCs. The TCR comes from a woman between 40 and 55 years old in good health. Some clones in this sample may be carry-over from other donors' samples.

CDR3 loop: CASSLDGLAKNIQYF. In nucleotides, the CDR3 is TGTGCCAGCAGCTTAGACGGGCTAGCCAAAAACATTCAGTACTTC. This rearrangement joins TRBV7-3 to TRBJ2-4; D unresolved. Germline V lookup: CDR1 SGHTA, CDR2 FQGTGA. This CDR3 comprises 15 residues. Trimming stripped 2 bases from V and 0 bases from J, with 8 bases between.